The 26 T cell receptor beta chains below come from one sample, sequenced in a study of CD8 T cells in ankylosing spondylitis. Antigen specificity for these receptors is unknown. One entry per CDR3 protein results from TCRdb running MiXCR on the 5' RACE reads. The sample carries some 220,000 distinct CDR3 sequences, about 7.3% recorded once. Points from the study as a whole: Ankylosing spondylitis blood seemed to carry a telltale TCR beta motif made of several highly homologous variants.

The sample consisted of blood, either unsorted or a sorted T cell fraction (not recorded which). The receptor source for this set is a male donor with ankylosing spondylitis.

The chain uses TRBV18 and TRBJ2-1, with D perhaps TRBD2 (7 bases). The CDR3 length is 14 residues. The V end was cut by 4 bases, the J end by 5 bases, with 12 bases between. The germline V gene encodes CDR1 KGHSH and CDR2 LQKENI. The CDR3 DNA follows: TGTGCCAGCTCACAGGGGGGGAGTCACAATGAGCAGTTCTTC. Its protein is CASSQGGSHNEQFF.

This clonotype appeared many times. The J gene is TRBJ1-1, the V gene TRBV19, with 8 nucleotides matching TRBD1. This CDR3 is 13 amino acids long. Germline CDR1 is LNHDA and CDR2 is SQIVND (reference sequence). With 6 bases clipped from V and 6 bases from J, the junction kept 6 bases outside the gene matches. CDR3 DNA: TGTGCCAGTAGGTCCCAGGGGGCGGCTGAAGCTTTCTTT. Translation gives CASRSQGAAEAFF.

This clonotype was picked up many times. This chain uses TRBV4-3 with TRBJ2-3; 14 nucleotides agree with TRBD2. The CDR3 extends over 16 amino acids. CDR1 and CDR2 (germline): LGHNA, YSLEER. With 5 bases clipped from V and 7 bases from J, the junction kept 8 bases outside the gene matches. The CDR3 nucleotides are TGCGCCAGCAGCACGCGACTAGCGGGGGGGCATAATACGCAGTATTTT. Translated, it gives CASSTRLAGGHNTQYF.

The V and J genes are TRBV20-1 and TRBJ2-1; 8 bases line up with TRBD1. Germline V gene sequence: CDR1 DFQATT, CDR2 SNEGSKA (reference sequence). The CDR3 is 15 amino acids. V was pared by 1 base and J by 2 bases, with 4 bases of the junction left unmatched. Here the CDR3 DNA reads TGCAGTGCTAGAGGGACAGGGTTCACCTACAATGAGCAGTTCTTC. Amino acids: CSARGTGFTYNEQFF.

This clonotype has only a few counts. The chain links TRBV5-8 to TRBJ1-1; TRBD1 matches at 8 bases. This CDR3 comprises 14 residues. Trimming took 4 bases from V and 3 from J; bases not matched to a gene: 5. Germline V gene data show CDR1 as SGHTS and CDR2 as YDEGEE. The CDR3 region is CASSKGQGDTEAFF. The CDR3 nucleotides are TGTGCCAGCAGCAAAGGACAGGGCGACACTGAAGCTTTCTTT.

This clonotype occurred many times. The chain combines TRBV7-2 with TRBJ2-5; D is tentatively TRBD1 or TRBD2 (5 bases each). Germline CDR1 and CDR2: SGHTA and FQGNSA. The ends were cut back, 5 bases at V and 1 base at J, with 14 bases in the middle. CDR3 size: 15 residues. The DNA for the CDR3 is TGTGCCAGCAGCCGAAGATCCGGGACCCAAGAGACCCAGTACTTC. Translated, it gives CASSRRSGTQETQYF.

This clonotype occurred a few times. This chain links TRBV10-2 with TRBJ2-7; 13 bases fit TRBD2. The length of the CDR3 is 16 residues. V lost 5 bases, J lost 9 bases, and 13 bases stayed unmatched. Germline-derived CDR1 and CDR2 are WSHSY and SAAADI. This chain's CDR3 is CASSSPSTSGRALQYF. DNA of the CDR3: TGCGCCAGCAGTTCCCCCTCTACTAGCGGGAGGGCCCTGCAGTACTTC.

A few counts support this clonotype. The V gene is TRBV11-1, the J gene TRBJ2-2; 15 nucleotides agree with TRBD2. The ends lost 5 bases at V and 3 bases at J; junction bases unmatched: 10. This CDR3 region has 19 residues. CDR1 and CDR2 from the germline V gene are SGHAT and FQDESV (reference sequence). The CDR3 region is CASSPGTSGRRGDTGELFF. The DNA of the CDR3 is TGTGCCAGCAGCCCTGGGACTAGCGGGAGGAGAGGCGACACCGGGGAGCTGTTTTTT.

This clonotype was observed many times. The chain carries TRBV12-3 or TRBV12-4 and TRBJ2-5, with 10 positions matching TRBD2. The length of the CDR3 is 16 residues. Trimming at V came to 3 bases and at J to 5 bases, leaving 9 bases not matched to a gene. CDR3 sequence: CASSFVSGRIGETQYF. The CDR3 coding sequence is TGTGCCAGCAGTTTTGTTAGCGGGAGGATCGGGGAGACCCAGTACTTC.

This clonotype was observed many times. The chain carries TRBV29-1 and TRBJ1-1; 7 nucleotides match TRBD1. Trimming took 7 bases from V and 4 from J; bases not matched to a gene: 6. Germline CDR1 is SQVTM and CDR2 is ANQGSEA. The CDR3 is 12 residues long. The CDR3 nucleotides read TGCAGCGCCTACAGGGGTGGCACTGAAGCTTTCTTT. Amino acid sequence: CSAYRGGTEAFF.

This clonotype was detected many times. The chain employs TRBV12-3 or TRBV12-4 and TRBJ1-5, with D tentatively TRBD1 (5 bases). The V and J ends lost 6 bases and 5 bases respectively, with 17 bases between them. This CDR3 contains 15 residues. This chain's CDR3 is CASSIRDGGDQPQHF. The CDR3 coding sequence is TGTGCCAGCAGCATCCGGGACGGTGGGGATCAGCCCCAGCATTTT.

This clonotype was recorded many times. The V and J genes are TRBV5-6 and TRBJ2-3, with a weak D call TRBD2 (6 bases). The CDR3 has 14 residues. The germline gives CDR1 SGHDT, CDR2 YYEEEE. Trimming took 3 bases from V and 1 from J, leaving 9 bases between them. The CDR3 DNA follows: TGTGCCAGCAGCTCGGGACTCGGCACAGATACGCAGTATTTT. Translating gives CASSSGLGTDTQYF.

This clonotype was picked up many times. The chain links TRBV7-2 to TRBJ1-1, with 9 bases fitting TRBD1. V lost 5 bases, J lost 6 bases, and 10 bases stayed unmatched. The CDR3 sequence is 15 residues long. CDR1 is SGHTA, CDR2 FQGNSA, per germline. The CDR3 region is CASSPGGTGRPEAFF. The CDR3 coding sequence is TGTGCCAGCAGCCCGGGGGGGACAGGGAGGCCTGAAGCTTTCTTT.

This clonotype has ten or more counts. The chain's CDR3 is CASSFGDREFNGYTF. DNA of the CDR3: TGTGCCAGCAGCTTTGGAGACAGGGAATTTAATGGCTACACCTTC. V and J are TRBV7-9 and TRBJ1-2, with 7 bases identical to TRBD1. The CDR3 is 15 residues long. After removal of 3 bases from V and 6 bases from J, the junction contained 10 bases not matched to a gene. Germline values: CDR1 SEHNR, CDR2 FQNEAQ (reference sequence).

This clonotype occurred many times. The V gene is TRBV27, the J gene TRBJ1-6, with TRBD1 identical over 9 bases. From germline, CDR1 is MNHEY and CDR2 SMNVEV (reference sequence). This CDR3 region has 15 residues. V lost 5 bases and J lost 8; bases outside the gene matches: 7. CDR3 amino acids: CASSPPGQGYSPLHF. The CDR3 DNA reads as TGTGCCAGCAGTCCCCCGGGACAGGGTTATTCACCCCTCCACTTT.

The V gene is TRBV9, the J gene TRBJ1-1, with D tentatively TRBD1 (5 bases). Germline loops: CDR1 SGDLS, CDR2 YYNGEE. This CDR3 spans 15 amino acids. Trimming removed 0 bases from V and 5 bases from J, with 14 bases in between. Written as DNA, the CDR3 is TGTGCCAGCAGCGTAGCAGGGTCTCCAGGGACTGAAGCTTTCTTT. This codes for CASSVAGSPGTEAFF.

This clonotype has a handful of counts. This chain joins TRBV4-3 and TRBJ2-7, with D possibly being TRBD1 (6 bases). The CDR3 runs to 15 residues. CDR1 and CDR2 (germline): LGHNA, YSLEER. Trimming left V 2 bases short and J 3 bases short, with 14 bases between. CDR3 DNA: TGCGCCAGCAGCCAAATGGGGGCTTCTATCTACGAGCAGTACTTC. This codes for CASSQMGASIYEQYF.

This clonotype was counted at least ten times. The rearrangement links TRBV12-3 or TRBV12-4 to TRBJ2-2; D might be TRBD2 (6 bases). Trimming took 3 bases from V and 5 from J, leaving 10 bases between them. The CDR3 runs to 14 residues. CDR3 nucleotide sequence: TGTGCCAGCAGTTTTGCAGGGAGGACCGGGGAGCTGTTTTTT. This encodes CASSFAGRTGELFF.

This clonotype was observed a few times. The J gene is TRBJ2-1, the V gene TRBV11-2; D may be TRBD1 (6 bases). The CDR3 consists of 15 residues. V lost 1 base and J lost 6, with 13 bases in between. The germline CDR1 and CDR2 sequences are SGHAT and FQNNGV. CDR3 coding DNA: TGTGCCAGCAGCTTAGCCTTCGGACAGACCAATGAGCAGTTCTTC. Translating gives CASSLAFGQTNEQFF.

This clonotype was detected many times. CDR3 sequence reads: CASSIHRGGYNEQFF. The CDR3 bases are TGTGCCAGCAGTATACACAGGGGGGGCTACAATGAGCAGTTCTTC. The V and J genes are TRBV27 and TRBJ2-1; D is perhaps TRBD1 (8 bases). This CDR3 comprises 15 residues. Germline V lookup: CDR1 MNHEY, CDR2 SMNVEV (reference sequence). Deletions cut 5 bases from V and 3 bases from J, with 14 bases between.

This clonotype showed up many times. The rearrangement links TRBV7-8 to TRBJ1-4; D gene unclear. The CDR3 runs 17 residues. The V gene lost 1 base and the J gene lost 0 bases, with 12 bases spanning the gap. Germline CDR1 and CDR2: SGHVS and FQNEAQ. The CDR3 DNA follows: TGTGCCAGCAGCTTAGAGCGGGCTGTAACAACTAATGAAAAACTGTTTTTT. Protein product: CASSLERAVTTNEKLFF.

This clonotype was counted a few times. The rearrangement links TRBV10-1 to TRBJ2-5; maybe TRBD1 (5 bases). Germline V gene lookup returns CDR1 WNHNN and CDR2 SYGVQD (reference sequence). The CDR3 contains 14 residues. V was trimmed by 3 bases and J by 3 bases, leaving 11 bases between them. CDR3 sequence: CASSDPGREETQYF. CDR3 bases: TGCGCCAGCAGTGACCCTGGCAGGGAAGAGACCCAGTACTTC.

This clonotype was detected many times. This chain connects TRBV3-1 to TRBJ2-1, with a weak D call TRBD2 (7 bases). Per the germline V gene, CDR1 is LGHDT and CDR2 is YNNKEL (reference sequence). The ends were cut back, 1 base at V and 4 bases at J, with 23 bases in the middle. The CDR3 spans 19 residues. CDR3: CASSQVGGGSQKIYNEQFF. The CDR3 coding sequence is TGTGCCAGCAGCCAAGTTGGGGGCGGGAGCCAAAAAATTTACAATGAGCAGTTCTTC.

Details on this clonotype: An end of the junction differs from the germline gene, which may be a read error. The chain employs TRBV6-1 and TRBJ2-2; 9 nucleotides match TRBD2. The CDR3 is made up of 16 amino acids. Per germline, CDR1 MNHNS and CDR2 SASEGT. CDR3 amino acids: CASRPLAGANTGELLF. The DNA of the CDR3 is TGTGCCAGCAGACCACTAGCGGGCGCGAACACCGGGGAGCTGCTTTTT.

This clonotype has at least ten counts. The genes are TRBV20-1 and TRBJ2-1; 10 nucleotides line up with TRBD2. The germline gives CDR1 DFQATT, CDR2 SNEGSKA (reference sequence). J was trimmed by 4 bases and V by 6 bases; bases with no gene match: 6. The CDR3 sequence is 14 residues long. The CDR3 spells CSAPEAGGYNEQFF. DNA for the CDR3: TGCAGTGCCCCAGAAGCGGGGGGGTACAATGAGCAGTTCTTC.

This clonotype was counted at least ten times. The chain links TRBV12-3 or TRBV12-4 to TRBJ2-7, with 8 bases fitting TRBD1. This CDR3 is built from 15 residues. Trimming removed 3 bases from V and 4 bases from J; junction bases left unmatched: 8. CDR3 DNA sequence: TGTGCCAGCAGTTTGTCGGCAGGGGGCTCGTACGAGCAGTACTTC. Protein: CASSLSAGGSYEQYF.